These 5 T cell receptor beta chains originate from one sample sequenced in a study of blood T cell repertoires in COVID-19. Profiling relied on immunoSEQ multiplex PCR, and the TCRdb table lists in-frame clones only, not all of them. The sample holds roughly 50,000 clones, roughly 85% seen once. Sequencing was done on a sample of peripheral blood. The receptor set was obtained from a woman over 75 with COVID-19, enrolled during active disease.

This clone was detected only a few times. This chain joins TRBV5-1 and TRBJ2-7; 8 bases fit TRBD2. The CDR3 spans 13 residues. From germline, CDR1 is SGHRS and CDR2 YFSETQ. V lost 4 bases to trimming and J lost 7 bases; unmatched junction nucleotides: 7. The CDR3: CASSPGGGVEQYF. As DNA, the CDR3 is TGCGCCAGCAGCCCGGGAGGGGGGGTAGAGCAGTACTTC.

The chain carries TRBV7-2 and TRBJ2-2, with 8 bases matching TRBD1. With 3 bases clipped from V and 7 bases from J, the junction kept 7 bases outside the gene matches. This CDR3 is 15 amino acids long. Germline CDR1 and CDR2: SGHTA and FQGNSA. The CDR3 DNA follows: TGTGCCAGCAGCTTCGTGACAGGGGCCGTCGGGGAGCTGTTTTTT. Its translation: CASSFVTGAVGELFF.

The chain is built from TRBV28 and TRBJ1-5, with D unclear. Trimming took 7 bases from V and 0 from J, leaving 13 bases between them. This CDR3 has 15 residues. CDR1 and CDR2 (germline): MDHEN, SYDVKM. CDR3 in amino acids: CASIAHPNSNQPQHF. CDR3 DNA: TGTGCCAGCATCGCACACCCCAATAGCAATCAGCCCCAGCATTTT.

CDR3 DNA: TGTGCCAGCAGTCCCAGGGGAACTGAAGCTTTCTTT. This codes for CASSPRGTEAFF. The V call is TRBV27, the J call TRBJ1-1, with D maybe TRBD1 (6 bases). This CDR3 has 12 residues. V was cut by 5 bases and J by 5 bases, with 9 bases left in between. Germline values: CDR1 MNHEY, CDR2 SMNVEV (reference sequence).

The rearrangement uses TRBV19 and TRBJ2-1, with 8 bases identical to TRBD1. Germline lookup yields CDR1 LNHDA and CDR2 SQIVND (reference sequence). The CDR3 length is 15 residues. V trimming: 7 bases; J trimming: 7 bases; junction bases outside the gene matches: 12. CDR3: CASKSIKTGGNEQFF. In DNA form, the CDR3 reads TGTGCCAGTAAAAGCATCAAAACAGGGGGGAATGAGCAGTTCTTC.